This entry is about one TCR beta chain. Donors were grouped by their self-reported clinical history. Among Cohort 3 donors, those recovered had two negative PCRs, clearance, or symptom resolution. Authors' processing steps: Nucleated cell number was recorded as an estimate derived from reference gene primer amplification. TCRdb's table, derived via immunoSEQ multiplex PCR, lists solely in-frame clones and lacks some. The DNA was the basis for D and trimming; V, J and clone size are from that table. The sample lists some 250,000 clones, around 89% occurring once. The V gene's germline CDR1 is SGHNT and CDR2 YENEEA. The CDR3 length is 16 residues. V lost 0 bases and J lost 3, with 14 bases in between. This specimen belongs to a study of blood T cell repertoires in COVID-19.

This chain joins TRBV11-3 and TRBJ1-1; D gene ambiguous. The source is a man between 40 and 49 years old who had recovered from COVID-19. Sequenced: PBMCs or T cells enriched from blood (not recorded which). The CDR3 loop is CASSLENIGVHTEAFF. In DNA, the CDR3 is TGTGCCAGCAGCTTAGAGAATATCGGGGTACACACTGAAGCTTTCTTT.